These T cell receptor beta chains were read from a single sample in a study of spatial heterogeneity in lung cancer. A single record per CDR3 protein comes from TCRdb applying MiXCR to the 5' RACE reads. Here the sample spans roughly 24,000 distinct CDR3 sequences, 8.5% to 10% being singletons. The source material was PBMCs, sampled at follow-up. These receptors came from a male donor with early-stage non-small cell lung cancer. The CDR3 runs from the conserved cysteine through the conserved F or W. The D gene is left open where the match is weak. The listing skips clone size in some rows; elsewhere it reads once, few, many or a size class.

CDR3: CASSYSSSGLAGAHTDTQYF
DNA: TGTGCCAGCAGTTACTCGAGTAGTGGACTAGCGGGGGCCCACACAGATACGCAGTATTTT
size: NA
D: TRBD2
V: TRBV6-2/TRBV6-3
J: TRBJ2-3

CDR3: CATSVGAGEPQHF
DNA: TGTGCCACTTCGGTCGGAGCCGGGGAGCCCCAGCATTTT
size: many
D: NA
V: TRBV19
J: TRBJ1-5

CDR3: CSVRGRAYNEQFF
DNA: TGCAGCGTGAGGGGCAGGGCCTACAATGAGCAGTTCTTC
size: many
D: NA
V: TRBV29-1
J: TRBJ2-1

CDR3: CASSPPGLAGSTDTQYF
DNA: TGTGCCAGCTCACCCCCGGGACTAGCGGGATCCACAGATACGCAGTATTTT
size: few
D: TRBD2
V: TRBV18
J: TRBJ2-3

CDR3: CASSLSQGRSADTQYF
DNA: TGTGCCAGCAGCCTATCACAGGGTAGGAGCGCAGATACGCAGTATTTT
size: NA
D: NA
V: TRBV4-2
J: TRBJ2-3

CDR3: CASSFGTGTDTQYF
DNA: TGTGCCAGCAGCTTTGGGACAGGCACAGATACGCAGTATTTT
size: few
D: TRBD1
V: TRBV13
J: TRBJ2-3

CDR3: CASSPPGQTYEQYF
DNA: TGTGCCAGCTCACCACCAGGGCAGACCTACGAGCAGTACTTC
size: NA
D: NA
V: TRBV18
J: TRBJ2-7

CDR3: CSASDRTYNEQFF
DNA: TGCAGCGCCTCGGACAGGACATACAATGAGCAGTTCTTC
size: many
D: TRBD1
V: TRBV29-1
J: TRBJ2-1

CDR3: CSAGALRQGLYEQYF
DNA: TGCAGTGCTGGGGCCCTGCGGCAGGGCCTATACGAGCAGTACTTC
size: many
D: NA
V: TRBV20-1
J: TRBJ2-7

CDR3: CASSPGVLGANVLTF
DNA: TGCGCCAGCAGCCCTGGGGTTCTCGGGGCCAACGTCCTGACTTTC
size: NA
D: NA
V: TRBV4-1
J: TRBJ2-6

CDR3: CASSLVGGAHEQYF
DNA: TGTGCCAGCAGCTTAGTCGGGGGAGCACACGAGCAGTACTTC
size: many
D: NA
V: TRBV11-2
J: TRBJ2-7

CDR3: CASSPGPGTGGAAGELFF
DNA: TGTGCCAGCAGTCCAGGGCCCGGGACAGGGGGTGCGGCCGGGGAGCTGTTTTTT
size: NA
D: TRBD1
V: TRBV27
J: TRBJ2-2

CDR3: CAISLNRLSSTDTQYF
DNA: TGTGCCATCAGTCTTAATCGGCTGTCTAGCACAGATACGCAGTATTTT
size: many
D: NA
V: TRBV10-3
J: TRBJ2-3

CDR3: CASSPKDRLTSHEQYF
DNA: TGTGCCAGCTCACCAAAGGACAGGCTAACATCCCACGAGCAGTACTTC
size: many
D: TRBD1
V: TRBV18
J: TRBJ2-7

CDR3: CASSWGAPSGANVLTF
DNA: TGTGCCAGCAGTTGGGGGGCCCCCTCTGGGGCCAACGTCCTGACTTTC
size: many
D: NA
V: TRBV28
J: TRBJ2-6

CDR3: CASSATNEKLFF
DNA: TGTGCCTCGAGTGCAACTAATGAAAAACTGTTTTTT
size: few
D: NA
V: TRBV28
J: TRBJ1-4

CDR3: CSAPPGEYGYTF
DNA: TGCAGTGCTCCCCCAGGGGAGTATGGCTACACCTTC
size: few
D: NA
V: TRBV20-1
J: TRBJ1-2

CDR3: CASSLRDRVKKLFF
DNA: TGTGCCAGCAGTTTAAGGGACAGGGTTAAAAAACTGTTTTTT
size: few
D: TRBD1
V: TRBV28
J: TRBJ1-4

CDR3: CASSLSQNEKLFF
DNA: TGTGCCAGCAGCTTAAGTCAGAATGAAAAACTGTTTTTT
size: many
D: NA
V: TRBV7-9
J: TRBJ1-4

CDR3: CSSGTGIETQYF
DNA: TGCAGCTCTGGGACAGGGATAGAGACCCAGTACTTC
size: NA
D: TRBD1
V: TRBV29-1
J: TRBJ2-5

CDR3: CSVGEGGGYGYTF
DNA: TGCAGCGTTGGAGAAGGCGGGGGCTATGGCTACACCTTC
size: many
D: NA
V: TRBV29-1
J: TRBJ1-2

CDR3: CASSPRGPPNTGELFF
DNA: TGTGCCAGCTCACCACGTGGGCCCCCGAACACCGGGGAGCTGTTTTTT
size: many
D: NA
V: TRBV18
J: TRBJ2-2

CDR3: CASSTGQSGANVLTF
DNA: TGTGCCAGCAGCACCGGACAGTCTGGGGCCAACGTCCTGACTTTC
size: many
D: NA
V: TRBV7-8
J: TRBJ2-6

CDR3: CASSQATSGANVLTF
DNA: TGTGCCAGCAGCCAAGCCACCTCTGGGGCCAACGTCCTGACTTTC
size: many
D: NA
V: TRBV4-2
J: TRBJ2-6

CDR3: CASSLRLYGYTF
DNA: TGTGCCAGCAGTTTAAGATTATATGGCTACACCTTC
size: many
D: NA
V: TRBV28
J: TRBJ1-2

CDR3: CATSRDRIGVGTGELFF
DNA: TGTGCCACCAGCAGAGATAGGATAGGGGTTGGCACCGGGGAGCTGTTTTTT
size: NA
D: NA
V: TRBV15
J: TRBJ2-2

CDR3: CASSQVGENTEAFF
DNA: TGCGCCAGCAGCCAAGTGGGGGAAAACACTGAAGCTTTCTTT
size: NA
D: NA
V: TRBV4-1
J: TRBJ1-1

CDR3: CASSEISGAISPLHF
DNA: TGTGCCAGCAGTGAAATAAGTGGGGCAATTTCACCCCTCCACTTT
size: NA
D: NA
V: TRBV6-1
J: TRBJ1-6

CDR3: CASSEPTGIRSAFF
DNA: TGCGCCAGCAGTGAACCAACAGGTATTAGGTCGGCTTTCTTT
size: many
D: NA
V: TRBV10-2
J: TRBJ1-1

CDR3: CASSIVAGLPTDTQYF
DNA: TGTGCCAGTAGTATAGTAGCGGGATTACCCACAGATACGCAGTATTTT
size: many
D: TRBD2
V: TRBV19
J: TRBJ2-3

CDR3: CASSLVRTTGGELFF
DNA: TGTGCCAGCAGCTTAGTTCGTACTACCGGCGGGGAGCTGTTTTTT
size: many
D: NA
V: TRBV7-2
J: TRBJ2-2

CDR3: CSAIGTENTEAFF
DNA: TGCAGTGCTATTGGGACAGAGAACACTGAAGCTTTCTTT
size: many
D: TRBD1
V: TRBV20-1
J: TRBJ1-1

CDR3: CASSYPGHSDTQYF
DNA: TGTGCCAGCAGCTACCCCGGCCATTCAGATACGCAGTATTTT
size: many
D: NA
V: TRBV28
J: TRBJ2-3

CDR3: CASSVIQGNEQFF
DNA: TGTGCCAGCAGCGTGATACAGGGCAATGAGCAGTTCTTC
size: NA
D: NA
V: TRBV9
J: TRBJ2-1

CDR3: CASSYSLGYNEQFF
DNA: TGTGCCAGCAGTTACTCGTTGGGGTACAATGAGCAGTTCTTC
size: many
D: NA
V: TRBV6-6
J: TRBJ2-1

CDR3: CASSQTGQRATNEKLFF
DNA: TGTGCCAGCAGCCAGACAGGGCAGCGGGCAACTAATGAAAAACTGTTTTTT
size: few
D: TRBD1
V: TRBV6-5
J: TRBJ1-4

CDR3: CASSLGLANEQFF
DNA: TGTGCCAGCAGCTTGGGCCTTGCCAATGAGCAGTTCTTC
size: NA
D: NA
V: TRBV5-4
J: TRBJ2-1

CDR3: CASSLSRGQGTNQPQHF
DNA: TGTGCCAGCAGCTTGTCCCGGGGACAGGGTACCAATCAGCCCCAGCATTTT
size: few
D: TRBD1
V: TRBV5-4
J: TRBJ1-5

CDR3: CASSLRGGRNEQYF
DNA: TGCGCCAGCAGCCTCCGGGGAGGTCGGAACGAGCAGTACTTC
size: few
D: NA
V: TRBV5-1
J: TRBJ2-7

CDR3: CASSALTGNTGELFF
DNA: TGCGCCAGCAGCGCCTTGACGGGGAACACCGGGGAGCTGTTTTTT
size: NA
D: NA
V: TRBV5-1
J: TRBJ2-2

CDR3: CASPPGTGENTGELFF
DNA: TGTGCCAGTCCCCCCGGGACAGGGGAAAACACCGGGGAGCTGTTTTTT
size: many
D: TRBD1
V: TRBV7-2
J: TRBJ2-2